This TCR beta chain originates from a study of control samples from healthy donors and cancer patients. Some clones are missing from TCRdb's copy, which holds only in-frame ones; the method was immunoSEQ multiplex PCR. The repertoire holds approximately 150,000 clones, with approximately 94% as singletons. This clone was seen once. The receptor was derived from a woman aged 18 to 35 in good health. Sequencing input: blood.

CDR3 amino acids: CASSSVRGAYRAFF. The CDR3 nucleotides are TGTGCCAGCAGCTCGGTACGCGGGGCGTACAGAGCTTTCTTT. This chain links TRBV11-3 with TRBJ1-1; tentatively, D is TRBD1 (5 bases). The CDR3 is 14 amino acids. The ends were cut back, 4 bases at V and 10 bases at J, with 19 bases in the middle. The germline V gene has CDR1 SGHNT and CDR2 YENEEA. Drawing the rest from reference TRBV11-3 and TRBJ1-1, the complete variable domain is EAGVVQSPRYKIIEKKQPVAFWCNPISGHNTLYWYLQNLGQGPELLIRYENEEAVDDSQLPKDRFSAERLKGVDSTLKIQPAELGDSAVYLCASSSVRGAYRAFFGQGTRLTVV.